Below are 10 T cell receptor beta chains sequenced from a single sample in a study of T-cell memory formation after mild COVID-19. Via MiXCR, TCRdb re-called the 5' RACE reads, giving one row per CDR3 protein. Of some 150,000 distinct CDR3 sequences listed, around 14% are singletons. Sequencing input: PBMCs or a T cell subset sorted from them (not recorded which). These receptors were taken from an adult woman who had mild COVID-19 (a few samples of this study predate the infection). Cell type and time point are not known.

The chain couples TRBV12-3 or TRBV12-4 to TRBJ1-3; D remains ambiguous. Trimming pared 5 bases from V and 3 bases from J, leaving 5 bases between. This CDR3 has 12 amino acids. The CDR3 protein is CASSPDGNTIYF. DNA for the CDR3: TGTGCCAGCAGTCCGGATGGAAACACCATATATTTT.

This clonotype was recorded a few times. The CDR3 reads CATSSGGASYGYTF. DNA of the CDR3: TGTGCCACCTCCTCAGGGGGCGCATCATATGGCTACACCTTC. The chain joins TRBV24-1 to TRBJ1-2, with TRBD1 identical over 8 bases. The CDR3 loop spans 14 amino acids. V dropped 9 bases and J dropped 5; count of bases not matched to a gene: 10. From germline, CDR1 is KGHDR and CDR2 SFDVKD.

In its sample, this clonotype was seen a few times. The chain links TRBV7-9 to TRBJ2-3; 10 bases are a match to TRBD2. The CDR3 spans 15 residues. CDR1 and CDR2 from the germline V gene are SEHNR and FQNEAQ (reference sequence). The junction had 5 bases not matched to a gene; V was cut back by 4 bases and J by 4 bases. The DNA of the CDR3 is TGTGCCAGCAGCTCGCCTAGCGGGAGTGCAGATACGCAGTATTTT. This encodes CASSSPSGSADTQYF. Combining the CDR3 with reference TRBV7-9 and TRBJ2-3 gives the whole variable domain DTGVSQNPRHKITKRGQNVTFRCDPISEHNRLYWYRQTLGQGPEFLTYFQNEAQLEKSRLLSDRFSAERPKGSFSTLEIQRTEQGDSAMYLCASSSPSGSADTQYFGPGTRLTVL.

This clonotype showed up just a few times. V and J are TRBV4-1 and TRBJ2-1; TRBD1 is a possible D gene (6 bases). Germline CDR1 and CDR2: MGHRA and YSYEKL. Trimming took 0 bases from V and 6 from J, leaving 18 bases between them. The CDR3 loop spans 17 amino acids. The CDR3 region has the DNA TGCGCCAGCAGCCAAGACCGTAGCTTGGGGGCCGCCAATGAGCAGTTCTTC. Its translation is CASSQDRSLGAANEQFF.

The V call is TRBV19, the J call TRBJ2-5; D unresolved. Germline V gives CDR1 LNHDA, CDR2 SQIVND (reference sequence). The ends were cut back, 6 bases at V and 2 bases at J, with 13 bases in the middle. This CDR3 region has 14 residues. CDR3 in amino acids: CASSPMVGQETQYF. The CDR3 bases are TGTGCCAGTAGCCCTATGGTGGGACAAGAGACCCAGTACTTC.

V usage is TRBV5-1 and J usage is TRBJ2-2; D remains ambiguous. The V gene's germline CDR1 is SGHRS and CDR2 YFSETQ. V lost 2 bases to trimming and J lost 7 bases, with 18 bases between them. The CDR3 spans 16 residues. The CDR3 DNA reads TGCGCCAGCAGCTTATACCTAGAGAGAATCGGCGGGGAGCTGTTTTTT. It yields the protein CASSLYLERIGGELFF.

J is TRBJ2-5 and V is TRBV29-1; D may be TRBD1 (5 bases). CDR3 length: 13 residues. From germline, CDR1 is SQVTM and CDR2 ANQGSEA. Deletions cut 3 bases from V and 0 bases from J, with 8 bases between. The CDR3: CSVDETDQETQYF. In nucleotides, the CDR3 is TGCAGCGTTGACGAGACAGACCAAGAGACCCAGTACTTC.

In DNA, the CDR3 is TGCGCCACCACGGCTTCGGGGGACAATGAGCAGTTCTTC. This codes for CATTASGDNEQFF. This chain uses TRBV10-1 with TRBJ2-1; D perhaps matches TRBD2 (6 bases). The germline gives CDR1 WNHNN, CDR2 SYGVQD (reference sequence). Trimming took 10 bases from V and 5 from J, leaving 15 bases between them. The CDR3 loop spans 13 amino acids.

The J gene is TRBJ2-1, the V gene TRBV15; TRBD2 agrees at 8 bases. In germline, CDR1 is LNHNV, CDR2 YYDKDF (reference sequence). J was trimmed by 4 bases and V by 6 bases; bases with no gene match: 14. CDR3 length: 17 amino acids. The CDR3 sequence is CATSELADRLGYNEQFF. For the CDR3, the DNA is TGTGCCACCAGTGAACTAGCGGATCGCTTGGGATACAATGAGCAGTTCTTC.

This chain joins TRBV11-1 and TRBJ2-7, with 7 bases that match TRBD2. CDR1 and CDR2 from the germline V gene are SGHAT and FQDESV (reference sequence). V was pared by 7 bases and J by 2 bases, with 11 bases of the junction left unmatched. The CDR3 spans 15 residues. The CDR3: CASTLASGLAYEQYF. The CDR3 region has the DNA TGTGCCAGCACCCTGGCTAGCGGACTTGCCTACGAGCAGTACTTC.